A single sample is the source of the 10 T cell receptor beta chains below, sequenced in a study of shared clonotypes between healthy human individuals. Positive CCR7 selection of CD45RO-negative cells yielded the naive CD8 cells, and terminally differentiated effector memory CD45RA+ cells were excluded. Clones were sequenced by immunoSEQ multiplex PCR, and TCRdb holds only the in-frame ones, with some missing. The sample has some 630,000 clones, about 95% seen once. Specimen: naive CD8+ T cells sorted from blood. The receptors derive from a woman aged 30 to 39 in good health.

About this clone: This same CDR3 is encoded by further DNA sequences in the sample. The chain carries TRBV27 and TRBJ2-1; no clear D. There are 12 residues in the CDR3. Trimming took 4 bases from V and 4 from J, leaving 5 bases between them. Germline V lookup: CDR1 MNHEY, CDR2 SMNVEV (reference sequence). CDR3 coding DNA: TGTGCCAGCAGTTCACCATACAATGAGCAGTTCTTC. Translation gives CASSSPYNEQFF.

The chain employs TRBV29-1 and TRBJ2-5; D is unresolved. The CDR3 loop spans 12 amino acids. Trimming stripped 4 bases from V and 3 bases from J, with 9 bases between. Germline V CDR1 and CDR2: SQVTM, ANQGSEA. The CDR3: CSVVGREETQYF. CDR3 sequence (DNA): TGCAGCGTTGTAGGTCGGGAAGAGACCCAGTACTTC.

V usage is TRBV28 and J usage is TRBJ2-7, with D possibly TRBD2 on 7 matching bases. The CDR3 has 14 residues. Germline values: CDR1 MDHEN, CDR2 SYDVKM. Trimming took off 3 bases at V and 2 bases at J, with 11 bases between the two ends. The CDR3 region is CASSLGGGPYEQYF. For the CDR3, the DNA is TGTGCCAGCAGTTTGGGAGGGGGGCCCTACGAGCAGTACTTC. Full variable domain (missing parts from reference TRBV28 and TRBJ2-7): DVKVTQSSRYLVKRTGEKVFLECVQDMDHENMFWYRQDPGLGLRLIYFSYDVKMKEKGDIPEGYSVSREKKERFSLILESASTNQTSMYLCASSLGGGPYEQYFGPGTRLTVT.

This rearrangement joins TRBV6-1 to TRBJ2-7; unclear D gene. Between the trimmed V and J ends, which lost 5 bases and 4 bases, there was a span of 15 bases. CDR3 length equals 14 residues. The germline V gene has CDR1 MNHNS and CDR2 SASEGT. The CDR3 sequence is CASSPDTLGYEQYF. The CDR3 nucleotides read TGTGCCAGCAGTCCAGACACCCTGGGGTACGAGCAGTACTTC.

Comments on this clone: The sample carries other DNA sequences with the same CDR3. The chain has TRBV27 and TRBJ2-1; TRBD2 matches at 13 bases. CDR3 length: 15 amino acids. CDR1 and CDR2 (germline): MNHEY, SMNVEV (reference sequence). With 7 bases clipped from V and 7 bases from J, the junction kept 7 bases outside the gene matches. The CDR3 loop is CASTPGTSGNNEQFF. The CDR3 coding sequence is TGTGCCAGCACCCCAGGGACTAGCGGGAATAATGAGCAGTTCTTC.

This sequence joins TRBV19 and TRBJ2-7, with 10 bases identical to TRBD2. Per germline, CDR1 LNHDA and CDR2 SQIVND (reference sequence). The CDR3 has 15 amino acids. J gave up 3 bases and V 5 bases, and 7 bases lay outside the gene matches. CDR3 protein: CASSVGLADYYEQYF. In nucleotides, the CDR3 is TGTGCCAGTAGTGTCGGACTAGCGGATTACTACGAGCAGTACTTC.

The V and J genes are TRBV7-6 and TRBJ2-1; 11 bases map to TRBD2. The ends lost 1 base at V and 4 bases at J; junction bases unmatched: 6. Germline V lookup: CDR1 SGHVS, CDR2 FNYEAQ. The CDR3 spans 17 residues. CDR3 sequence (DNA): TGTGCCAGCAGCTTAGATAGCGGGAGGGCCTTTTACAATGAGCAGTTCTTC. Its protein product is CASSLDSGRAFYNEQFF.

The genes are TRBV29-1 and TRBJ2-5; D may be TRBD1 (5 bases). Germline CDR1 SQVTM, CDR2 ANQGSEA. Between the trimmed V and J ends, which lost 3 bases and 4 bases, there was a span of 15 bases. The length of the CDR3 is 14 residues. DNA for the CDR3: TGCAGCGTTGATAGAAAAGCAACAGGAGAGACCCAGTACTTC. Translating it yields CSVDRKATGETQYF.

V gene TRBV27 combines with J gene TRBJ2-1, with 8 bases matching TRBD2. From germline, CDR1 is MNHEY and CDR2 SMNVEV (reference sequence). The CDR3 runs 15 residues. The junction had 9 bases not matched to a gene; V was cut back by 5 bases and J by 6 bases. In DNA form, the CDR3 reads TGTGCCAGCAGTCCGAGCGGGAGCCGTTTCAATGAGCAGTTCTTC. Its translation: CASSPSGSRFNEQFF.

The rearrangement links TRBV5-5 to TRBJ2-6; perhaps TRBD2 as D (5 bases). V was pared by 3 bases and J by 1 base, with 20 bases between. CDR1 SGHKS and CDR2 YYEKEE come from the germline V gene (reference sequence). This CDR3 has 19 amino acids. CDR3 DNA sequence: TGTGCCAGCAGCTCGGATGGAGGCCTGGTTTCATCTGGGGCCAACGTCCTGACTTTC. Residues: CASSSDGGLVSSGANVLTF.